The rows below give T cell receptor beta chains drawn from one sample of a study of T cells after somatic rescue of genetic block. Using immunoSEQ multiplex PCR, the repertoire was profiled, and TCRdb retains in-frame clones only, with some absent. The sample has some 67,000 clones; about 90% are singletons. The specimen sequenced was peripheral blood mononuclear cells (PBMCs). The receptors derive from a man aged 35-49 years. CDR3s include the opening cysteine and the closing phenylalanine or tryptophan. The order of the fields is J gene, clone size, D gene, V gene, CDR3 DNA, CDR3 protein. A D gene is named only where the DNA matches it firmly. Expanded clones get a size class; other rows say once, few or many, or leave the size out.

TRBJ2-7 | once | TRBD2 | TRBV27 | TGTGCCAGCAAGCGGGGGACTAGCGTCTACGAGCAGTACTTC | CASKRGTSVYEQYF
TRBJ1-4 | . | TRBD1 | TRBV18 | TGTGCCAGCTCACCTCGGACAGGAATTAATGAAAAACTGTTTTTT | CASSPRTGINEKLFF
TRBJ2-5 | . | . | TRBV11-2 | TGTGCCAGCAGCCCGCCGGGTGCTCAAGAGACCCAGTACTTC | CASSPPGAQETQYF
TRBJ2-2 | . | . | TRBV18 | TGTGCCAGCTCACCACCGACGGGGACCGGGGAGCTGTTTTTT | CASSPPTGTGELFF
TRBJ1-6 | . | TRBD1 | TRBV5-1 | TGCGCCAGCAGCACAAGGGACAGGAGCTCCTATAATTCACCCCTCCACTTT | CASSTRDRSSYNSPLHF
TRBJ1-5 | . | . | TRBV5-5 | TGTGCCAGCAGCTTCGATGTCTACAATCAGCCCCAGCATTTT | CASSFDVYNQPQHF
TRBJ2-2 | . | . | TRBV30 | TGTGCCTGGAAAAAGCCGGGACTTTACACCGGGGAGCTGTTTTTT | CAWKKPGLYTGELFF
TRBJ2-2 | . | . | TRBV6-5 | TGTGCCAGCATTCGGCAGGGGTCCACCGGGGAGCTGTTTTTT | CASIRQGSTGELFF
TRBJ2-6 | . | . | TRBV5-5 | TGTGCCAGCAGCCCGGGACTTTCTGGGGCCAACGTCCTGACTTTC | CASSPGLSGANVLTF
TRBJ1-5 | . | . | TRBV7-8 | TGTGCCAGCAGACAGTTTAGCAATCAGCCCCAGCATTTT | CASRQFSNQPQHF
TRBJ2-7 | . | TRBD1 | TRBV19 | TGTGCCAGTAGTCCTTTTACAGGGGGTACCTACGAGCAGTACTTC | CASSPFTGGTYEQYF
TRBJ2-1 | . | . | TRBV7-9 | TGTGCCAGCAGCTTCGGACGGGGGAGCTCCTACAATGAGCAGTTCTTC | CASSFGRGSSYNEQFF
TRBJ2-6 | . | . | TRBV19 | TGTGCCAGTAGTATTGGAGGGAATGGGTTCGGGGCCAACGTCCTGACTTTC | CASSIGGNGFGANVLTF
TRBJ2-3 | . | . | TRBV2 | TGTGCCAGCATTCCCGAGGTAGTTAGAGATACGCAGTATTTT | CASIPEVVRDTQYF
TRBJ2-2 | . | . | TRBV21-1 | TGTGCCAGCAGCAAAGATAAGGATTCCGGGGAGCTGTTTTTT | CASSKDKDSGELFF
TRBJ1-5 | . | . | TRBV28 | TGTGCCAGCAGTTTCATAGGAAGACAGCCCCAGCATTTT | CASSFIGRQPQHF
TRBJ2-1 | . | . | TRBV4-1 | TGCGCCAGCAGCCAGAAGCTAGGTTCCTACAATGAGCAGTTCTTC | CASSQKLGSYNEQFF
TRBJ2-5 | . | . | TRBV28 | TGTGCCAGCACTTTGGGGCCTACTCGAGGGGAGACCCAGTACTTC | CASTLGPTRGETQYF
TRBJ2-3 | once | TRBD1 | TRBV5-6 | TGTGCCAGCAGCGAGGGGACAGGCCTGGCGGGAGATACGCAGTATTTT | CASSEGTGLAGDTQYF
TRBJ2-7 | . | TRBD2 | TRBV5-1 | TGCGCCAGCAGCAGAGGAGGGGTGCTAGCGGGCTCCTACGAGCAGTACTTC | CASSRGGVLAGSYEQYF
TRBJ2-1 | . | TRBD2 | TRBV18 | TGTGCCAGCTCACCCAGGGGTAGCGGGAGTGTAGATGAGCAGTTCTTC | CASSPRGSGSVDEQFF
TRBJ2-1 | . | TRBD1 | TRBV4-1 | TGCGCCAGCAGCTACACAGGGGGCGTTGAGTTCTTC | CASSYTGGVEFF
TRBJ2-7 | few | . | TRBV27 | TGTGCCAGCAGTGCCGTAGGGGGGGACGAGCAGTACTTC | CASSAVGGDEQYF
TRBJ2-7 | . | . | TRBV18 | TGTGCCAGCTCACCATTACAGAACTACGAGCAGTACTTC | CASSPLQNYEQYF
TRBJ2-7 | . | TRBD1 | TRBV4-1 | TGCGCCAGCAGCCAACCCGACAGGGGACGCATATTC | CASSQPDRGRIF
TRBJ1-5 | . | . | TRBV4-2 | TGTGCCAGCAGCCAAGGGGTTTCAGGGCCAGGAGGCTATAGCAATCAGCCCCAGCATTTT | CASSQGVSGPGGYSNQPQHF
TRBJ2-7 | . | . | TRBV6-5 | TGTGCCAGCAGTTACAGGGTAAAAGGCTACGAGCAGTACTTC | CASSYRVKGYEQYF
TRBJ1-5 | . | . | TRBV19 | TGTGCCAGTAGTATCCCGCCGGGGCCCCAGCATTTT | CASSIPPGPQHF
TRBJ1-6 | . | . | TRBV15 | TGTGCCACCAGCAGAGTCCCCGGAGGGGATTCACCCCTCCACTTT | CATSRVPGGDSPLHF
TRBJ2-2 | once | . | TRBV19 | TGTGCCAGTACCCTAAACCCCATCTCCCGGGGGGCAAACACCGGGGAGCTGTTTTTT | CASTLNPISRGANTGELFF
TRBJ1-1 | . | . | TRBV4-1 | TGCGCCAGCAGCCCCCCGGGGGGCGCCGGGACTGAAGCTTTCTTT | CASSPPGGAGTEAFF
TRBJ2-3 | . | . | TRBV5-1 | TGCGCCAGCAAGGTGGGAGGGGGAACCACAGATACGCAGTATTTT | CASKVGGGTTDTQYF
TRBJ2-5 | . | . | TRBV2 | TGTGCCAGCAGTGGGGGTAACCAAGAGACCCAGTACTTC | CASSGGNQETQYF
TRBJ2-5 | . | TRBD1 | TRBV27 | TGTGCCAGCAGGAGAGGACAGGTTCAAGAGACCCAGTACTTC | CASRRGQVQETQYF
TRBJ2-7 | . | TRBD1 | TRBV23-1 | TGCGCCAGCGTCCCCGGGACAGGGGGCGACGAGCAGTACTTC | CASVPGTGGDEQYF
TRBJ1-5 | few | . | TRBV27 | TGTGCCAGCAGTTTCCAGACTGATCAGCCCCAGCATTTT | CASSFQTDQPQHF
TRBJ2-7 | . | . | TRBV11-1 | TGTGCCAGCAGCTTAGCCTCCGGCGAGCAGTACTTC | CASSLASGEQYF
TRBJ2-7 | once | . | TRBV6-5 | TGTGCCAGCAGTTACCGCCGGGGGGCAACTTCCCACGAGCAGTACTTC | CASSYRRGATSHEQYF
TRBJ1-2 | . | . | TRBV7-2 | TGTGCGATACTGGACCCCGCGGGCTATGGCTACACCTTC | CAILDPAGYGYTF